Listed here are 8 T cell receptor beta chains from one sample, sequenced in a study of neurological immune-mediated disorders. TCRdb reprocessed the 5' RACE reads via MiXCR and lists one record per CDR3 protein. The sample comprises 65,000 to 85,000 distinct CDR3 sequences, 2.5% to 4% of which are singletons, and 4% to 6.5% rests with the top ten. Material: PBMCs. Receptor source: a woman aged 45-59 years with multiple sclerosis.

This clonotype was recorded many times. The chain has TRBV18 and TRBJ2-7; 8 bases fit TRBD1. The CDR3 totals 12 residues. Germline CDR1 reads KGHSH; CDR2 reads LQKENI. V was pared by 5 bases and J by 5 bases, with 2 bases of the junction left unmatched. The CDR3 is CASSLTGDEQYV. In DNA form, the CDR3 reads TGTGCCAGCTCATTGACAGGGGACGAGCAGTACGTC.

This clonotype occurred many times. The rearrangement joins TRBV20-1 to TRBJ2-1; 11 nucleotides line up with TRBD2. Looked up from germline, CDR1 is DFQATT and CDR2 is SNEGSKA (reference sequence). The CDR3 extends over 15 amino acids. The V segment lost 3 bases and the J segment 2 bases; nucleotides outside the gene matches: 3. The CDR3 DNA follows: TGCAGTGCTAGCTATAGCGGGAGGGCCTACAATGAGCAGTTCTTC. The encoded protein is CSASYSGRAYNEQFF.

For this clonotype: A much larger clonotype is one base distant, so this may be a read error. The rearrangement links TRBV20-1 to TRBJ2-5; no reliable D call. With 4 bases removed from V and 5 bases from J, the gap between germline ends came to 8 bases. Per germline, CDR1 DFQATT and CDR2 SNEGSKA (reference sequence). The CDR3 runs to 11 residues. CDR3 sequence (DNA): TGCAGTGCTACCGGTGGTGAGACCCAGTACTTC. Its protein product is CSATGGETQYF.

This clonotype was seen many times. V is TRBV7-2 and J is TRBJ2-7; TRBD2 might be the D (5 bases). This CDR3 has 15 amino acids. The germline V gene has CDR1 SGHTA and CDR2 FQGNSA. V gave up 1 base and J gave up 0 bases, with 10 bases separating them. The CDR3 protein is CASSLGGQSSYEQYF. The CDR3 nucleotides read TGTGCCAGCAGCTTAGGCGGGCAGAGCTCCTACGAGCAGTACTTC.

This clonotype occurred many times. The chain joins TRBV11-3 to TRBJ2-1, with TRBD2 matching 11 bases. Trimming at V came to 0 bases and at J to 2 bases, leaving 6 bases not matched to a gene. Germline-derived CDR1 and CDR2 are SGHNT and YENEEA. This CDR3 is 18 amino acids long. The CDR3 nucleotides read TGTGCCAGCAGCTTAGACCTACTAGCGGGAGCAACCTACAATGAGCAGTTCTTC. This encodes CASSLDLLAGATYNEQFF.

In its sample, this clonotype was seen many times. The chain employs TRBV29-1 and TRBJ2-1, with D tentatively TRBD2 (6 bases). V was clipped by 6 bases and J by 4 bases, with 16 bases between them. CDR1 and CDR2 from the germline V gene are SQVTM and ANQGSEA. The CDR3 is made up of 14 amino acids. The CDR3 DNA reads TGCAGCGTAGACCCGGGGGTCCCTTACAATGAGCAGTTCTTC. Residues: CSVDPGVPYNEQFF.

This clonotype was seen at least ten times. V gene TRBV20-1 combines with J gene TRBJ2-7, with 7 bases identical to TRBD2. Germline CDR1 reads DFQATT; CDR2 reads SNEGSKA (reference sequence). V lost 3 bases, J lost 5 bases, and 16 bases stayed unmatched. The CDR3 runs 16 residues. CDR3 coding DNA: TGCAGTGCTAGGTCTAGCGGCGAGGCGTCGTTCCACGAGCAGTACTTC. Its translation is CSARSSGEASFHEQYF.

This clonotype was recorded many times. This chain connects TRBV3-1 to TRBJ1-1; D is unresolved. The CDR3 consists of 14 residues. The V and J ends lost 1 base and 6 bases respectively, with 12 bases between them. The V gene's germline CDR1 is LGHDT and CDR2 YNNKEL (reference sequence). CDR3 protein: CASSQAGDGAEAFF. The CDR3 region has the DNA TGTGCCAGCAGCCAAGCAGGAGATGGCGCTGAAGCTTTCTTT.